This TCR beta chain was captured in a study of a mutant IDH1 vaccine in newly diagnosed glioma. The sample's time point: week 11, during vaccination. With topical imiquimod, each dose of the vaccine consisted of 300 ug of mutant IDH1 20-mer peptide. Assay: immunoSEQ multiplex PCR; the TCRdb copy retains only in-frame clones and omits some. The data hold 20,000 to 30,000 clones, with around 77% observed a single time. General study findings and limits: Any relationship between pseudoprogression and changes in top peripheral T cell clonotypes seemed absent.

The V gene's germline CDR1 is SGHRS and CDR2 YFSETQ. The V end lost 0 bases, the J end lost 0 bases, and 11 bases lay between the germline ends. This CDR3 has 16 amino acids. A remark on this clone: Its matching antigen is unknown.

The receptor was derived from a woman between 18 and 29 years old with glioma. The V and J genes are TRBV5-1 and TRBJ2-3, with a possible D match to TRBD2 (6 bases). Sequenced material: PBMCs, taken from a glioma patient whose treatment included an IDH1 peptide vaccine. This chain's CDR3 is CASSLGTTLSTDTQYF. CDR3 coding DNA: TGCGCCAGCAGCTTGGGGACTACCCTTAGCACAGATACGCAGTATTTT.